This TCR beta chain came from a study of monozygotic twins with inflammatory bowel disease. Total RNA, at 3,000 to 4,000 ng, went into every TCR library. TCRdb reprocessed the 5' RACE reads; each CDR3 protein has one entry and no DNA is given. The sample's table shows around 450,000 distinct CDR3 sequences. Sequences were obtained from blood. The TCR was taken from a human donor with ulcerative colitis or Crohn's disease, or a healthy co-twin of an affected twin (not recorded which).

The CDR3 loop is CASSLGGRARNQPQHF. The chain combines TRBV5-5 with TRBJ1-5. The V gene's germline CDR1 is SGHKS and CDR2 YYEKEE (reference sequence). The CDR3 loop spans 16 amino acids. Full variable domain (remainder filled in from reference TRBV5-5 and TRBJ1-5): DAGVTQSPTHLIKTRGQQVTLRCSPISGHKSVSWYQQVLGQGPQFIFQYYEKEERGRGNFPDRFSARQFPNYSSELNVNALLLGDSALYLCASSLGGRARNQPQHFGDGTRLSIL.